Sequencing of this T cell receptor (beta chain) was carried out in a study of post-analysis software for immune sequencing data. Study summary: In terms of disease course, relapsing-remitting, secondary progressive and progressive-relapsing multiple sclerosis were included.

Germline CDR1 DFQATT, CDR2 SNEGSKA (reference sequence). The CDR3 sequence is 13 residues long. Trimming removed 7 bases from V and 4 bases from J; junction bases left unmatched: 7. The study, taken as a whole, reports: There were roughly five TRBV segments more frequent in patients than controls, and TRBV5-6, TRBV5-1 and TRBV20-1 were among them. Under F measure analysis, samples from one preparation batch co-clustered strongly. Controls significantly exceeded multiple sclerosis patients in normalized Chao1 diversity.

About this clonotype: No antigen is known for it.

cDNA libraries of TCR beta carried unique molecular identifiers. With roughly 0.9 to 10 million T cells as the source, some 500,000 cDNA molecules resulted. TCRdb called the PCR reads again in MiXCR, with one record for every CDR3 protein. This table has some 700,000 distinct CDR3 sequences, 59% appearing once. The sequence was obtained from a girl aged 2-15 years with multiple sclerosis. V is TRBV20-1 and J is TRBJ1-2; TRBD1 matches at 9 bases. The material sequenced was blood. In DNA, the CDR3 is TGCAGTGTTCAGACAGGGGGAAGCTATGGCTACACCTTC. It translates to CSVQTGGSYGYTF.